This T cell receptor beta chain was observed in a study of vaccination and CD4 T cells after COVID-19. The V and J ends lost 3 bases and 11 bases respectively, with 11 bases between them. Germline CDR1 DFQATT, CDR2 SNEGSKA (reference sequence). The CDR3 loop spans 11 amino acids. Oncomine TCR Beta short-read sequencing was applied to DNA from cultured CD4+ T cells. The template was genomic DNA from cultured CD4+ T cells. TCRdb passed the PCR reads through MiXCR, listing each CDR3 protein once. The data hold 6,900 or so distinct CDR3 sequences, with about 30% observed a single time. This clonotype was counted between two and nine times. The antigen is undetermined. This sample's treatment: roughly 11-day PBMC culture with coronavirus spike peptide pools or control peptides (ViraFEST assay). According to the study, CD4+ T cells from the unexposed donor were gathered ahead of the COVID-19 pandemic (2011-2018). Four cold-coronavirus spikes and SARS-CoV-2 S/N were the probes applied, cells permitting, to CD4+ T cells from unexposed donors.

The origin of this receptor is a human donor in good health. The chain joins TRBV20-1 to TRBJ1-5; D not certain. The specimen was CD4+ T cells from blood, cultured in vitro. This CDR3 is CSASSEGAQHF. In DNA form, the CDR3 reads TGCAGTGCTAGCTCCGAGGGAGCCCAGCATTTT.